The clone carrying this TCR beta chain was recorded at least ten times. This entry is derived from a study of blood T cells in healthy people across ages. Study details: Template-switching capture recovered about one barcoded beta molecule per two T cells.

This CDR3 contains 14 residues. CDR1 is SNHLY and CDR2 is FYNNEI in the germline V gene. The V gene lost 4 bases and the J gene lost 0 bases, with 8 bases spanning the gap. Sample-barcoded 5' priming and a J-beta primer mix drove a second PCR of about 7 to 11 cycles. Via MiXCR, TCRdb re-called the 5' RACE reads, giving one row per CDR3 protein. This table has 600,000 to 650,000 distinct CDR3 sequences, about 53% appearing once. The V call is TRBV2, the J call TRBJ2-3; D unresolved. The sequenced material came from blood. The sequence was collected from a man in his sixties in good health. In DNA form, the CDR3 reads TGTGCCAGCAGTGTTCGGCGGAGCACAGATACGCAGTATTTT. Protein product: CASSVRRSTDTQYF.